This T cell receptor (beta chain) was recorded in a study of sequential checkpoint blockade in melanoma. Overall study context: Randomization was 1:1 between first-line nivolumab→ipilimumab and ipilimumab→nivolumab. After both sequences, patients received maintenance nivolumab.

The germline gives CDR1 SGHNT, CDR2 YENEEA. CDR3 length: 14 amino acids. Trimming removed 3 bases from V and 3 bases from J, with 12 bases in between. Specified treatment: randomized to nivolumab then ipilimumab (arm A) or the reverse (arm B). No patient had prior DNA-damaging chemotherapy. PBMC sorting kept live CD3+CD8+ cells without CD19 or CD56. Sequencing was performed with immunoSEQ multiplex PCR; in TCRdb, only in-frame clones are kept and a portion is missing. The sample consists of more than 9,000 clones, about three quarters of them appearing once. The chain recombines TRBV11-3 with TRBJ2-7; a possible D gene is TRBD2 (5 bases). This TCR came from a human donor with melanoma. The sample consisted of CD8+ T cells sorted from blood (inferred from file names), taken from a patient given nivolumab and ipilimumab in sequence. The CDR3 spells CASSLAGLNYEQYF. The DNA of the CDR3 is TGTGCCAGCAGCTTGGCGGGCCTAAACTACGAGCAGTACTTC.